Following are 12 T cell receptor beta chains from one sample sequenced in a study of blood T cell repertoires in COVID-19. Sequencing used immunoSEQ multiplex PCR; TCRdb keeps in-frame clones, though not all of them. The table records approximately 25,000 clones, 86% of them present only once. Material for sequencing was peripheral blood. The receptors come from a human donor with acute or convalescent COVID-19. The donor label of this sample is uncertain.

This rearrangement joins TRBV5-1 to TRBJ2-2, with 15 bases lining up with TRBD2. Looked up from germline, CDR1 is SGHRS and CDR2 is YFSETQ. V shed 3 bases, J shed 2 bases, and the junction held 2 bases outside the gene matches. The CDR3 runs to 17 residues. CDR3 in DNA: TGCGCCAGCAGCTCGGGACTAGCGGGAGGTAACACCGGGGAGCTGTTTTTT. This encodes CASSSGLAGGNTGELFF.

The table lists this clone with a count of one. This sequence joins TRBV5-1 and TRBJ1-2; perhaps TRBD1 as D (6 bases). Trimming stripped 3 bases from V and 2 bases from J, with 17 bases between. This CDR3 is 16 amino acids long. Germline CDR1 SGHRS, CDR2 YFSETQ. The CDR3 DNA reads TGCGCCAGCAGCTGGGGGCGGCTCCCCCTAAACTATGGCTACACCTTC. Its translation: CASSWGRLPLNYGYTF.

This chain joins TRBV6-1 and TRBJ2-2, with D tentatively TRBD1 (6 bases). Looked up from germline, CDR1 is MNHNS and CDR2 is SASEGT. Trimming stripped 3 bases from V and 1 base from J, with 12 bases between. The CDR3 covers 16 residues. The CDR3 DNA sequence: TGTGCCAGCAGTGACCCGCCGGGACAGAACACCGGGGAGCTGTTTTTT. It specifies CASSDPPGQNTGELFF.

This clone turned up a few times. The chain joins TRBV9 to TRBJ2-3; 12 bases fit TRBD2. This CDR3 spans 13 amino acids. The junction had 4 bases not matched to a gene; V was cut back by 7 bases and J by 7 bases. Germline CDR1 reads SGDLS; CDR2 reads YYNGEE. The CDR3 here is CASLGLAGYTQYF. DNA of the CDR3: TGTGCCAGCCTAGGACTAGCGGGATATACGCAGTATTTT. Filled out from reference TRBV9 and TRBJ2-3, the complete variable domain reads DSGVTQTPKHLITATGQRVTLRCSPRSGDLSVYWYQQSLDQGLQFLIQYYNGEERAKGNILERFSAQQFPDLHSELNLSSLELGDSALYFCASLGLAGYTQYFGPGTRLTVL.

CDR3 in amino acids: CATSREQGAGKETQYF. For the CDR3, the DNA is TGTGCCACCAGCAGGGAACAGGGGGCTGGAAAAGAGACCCAGTACTTC. The chain is built from TRBV15 and TRBJ2-5; 9 bases line up with TRBD1. The length of the CDR3 is 16 residues. The V gene end was trimmed by 3 bases and the J gene end by 3 bases; junction bases not matched to a gene: 8. Germline lookup yields CDR1 LNHNV and CDR2 YYDKDF (reference sequence).

The gene calls are TRBV10-1 and TRBJ1-4; D unclear. This CDR3 has 15 residues. The germline V gene has CDR1 WNHNN and CDR2 SYGVQD (reference sequence). V was trimmed by 8 bases and J by 0 bases, leaving 13 bases between them. CDR3 protein: CASASTVTTNEKLFF. The CDR3 nucleotides read TGCGCCAGCGCCAGCACAGTTACAACTAATGAAAAACTGTTTTTT.

V and J are TRBV5-1 and TRBJ2-5, with D perhaps TRBD1 (5 bases). V dropped 4 bases and J dropped 0 bases, with 13 bases sitting between them. The CDR3 is made up of 15 amino acids. Germline V lookup: CDR1 SGHRS, CDR2 YFSETQ. This CDR3 is CASSPPDMYQETQYF. In DNA, the CDR3 is TGCGCCAGCAGCCCACCGGACATGTACCAAGAGACCCAGTACTTC.

Only a few counts were recorded for this clone. The genes are TRBV15 and TRBJ2-7; TRBD2 might be the D (6 bases). Trimming left V 0 bases short and J 0 bases short, with 9 bases between. The CDR3 is 15 residues long. Germline V gives CDR1 LNHNV, CDR2 YYDKDF (reference sequence). The CDR3 protein is CATSRELGGSYEQYF. In DNA, the CDR3 is TGTGCCACCAGCAGAGAACTCGGGGGCTCCTACGAGCAGTACTTC.

V usage is TRBV7-3 and J usage is TRBJ2-1, with TRBD2 matching 8 bases. Germline V gene data show CDR1 as SGHTA and CDR2 as FQGTGA. Trimming cost V 4 bases and J 3 bases; bases outside gene matches: 8. The CDR3 contains 16 residues. CDR3 sequence reads: CASSSIAGMSYNEQFF. CDR3 nucleotides: TGTGCCAGCAGCTCCATAGCGGGGATGAGCTACAATGAGCAGTTCTTC.

The chain recombines TRBV4-2 with TRBJ2-7, with TRBD2 matching over 11 bases. J was trimmed by 1 base and V by 3 bases; bases with no gene match: 11. CDR3 length: 18 amino acids. The germline V gene encodes CDR1 LGHNA and CDR2 YNFKEQ. The CDR3 spells CASSQQQPLAGGSYEQYF. In nucleotides, the CDR3 is TGTGCCAGCAGCCAGCAACAGCCGCTAGCGGGAGGTTCCTACGAGCAGTACTTC.

The V and J genes are TRBV27 and TRBJ2-7; maybe TRBD1 (6 bases). The V and J ends lost 5 bases and 0 bases respectively, with 23 bases between them. The CDR3 covers 18 residues. CDR1 is MNHEY, CDR2 SMNVEV, per germline (reference sequence). DNA for the CDR3: TGTGCCAGCAGTCGGGGCCTCAGAGGGGGTATAGACTCCTACGAGCAGTACTTC. It translates to CASSRGLRGGIDSYEQYF.

This clone was seen a handful of times. The rearrangement uses TRBV7-9 and TRBJ2-7; 7 bases line up with TRBD2. Losses at the gene ends were 4 bases for V and 0 bases for J; bases not matched to a gene: 6. Germline V gives CDR1 SEHNR, CDR2 FQNEAQ (reference sequence). The CDR3 sequence is 15 residues long. The CDR3 region has the DNA TGTGCCAGCAGCTCCCTCGGCGGGAGCTCCTACGAGCAGTACTTC. It specifies CASSSLGGSSYEQYF.